This TCR beta chain was identified during a study of blood T cells in healthy people across ages. V was trimmed by 4 bases and J by 4 bases, leaving 20 bases between them. Germline V lookup: CDR1 DFQATT, CDR2 SNEGSKA (reference sequence). The CDR3 loop spans 15 amino acids. Together with a sample-barcoded 5' primer, a J-beta primer mix was included in a second PCR lasting about 7 to 12 cycles. TCRdb processed the 5' RACE reads anew with MiXCR; each CDR3 protein has one entry. The repertoire includes roughly 1,300,000 distinct CDR3 sequences, approximately 59% of them detected once, and approximately 7% sits in the top ten. This clonotype appeared a single time.

This receptor was identified in a man younger than 35 in good health. Sequenced material: blood. The V gene is TRBV20-1, the J gene TRBJ2-7; possible D gene TRBD1, 5 bases. The CDR3, as DNA: TGCAGTGCTACCTCAAAGTGGGGCGCTTCTTACGAGCAGTACTTC. Encoded protein: CSATSKWGASYEQYF.